This entry lists 18 T cell receptor beta chains sequenced from one sample in a study of blood T cell repertoires in COVID-19. Clones were sequenced by immunoSEQ multiplex PCR, and TCRdb holds only the in-frame ones, with some missing. Found here are approximately 220,000 clones, roughly four fifths of them singletons; the top ten hold roughly 4.7%. Sequencing input: peripheral blood. Receptors originate from a woman in her seventies with acute or convalescent COVID-19.

The rearrangement joins TRBV6-5 to TRBJ1-5; 9 positions agree with TRBD1. Germline CDR1 and CDR2: MNHEY and SVGAGI. CDR3 length: 15 amino acids. V gave up 7 bases and J gave up 1 base; unmatched junction bases: 5. The CDR3 reads CASNQDRGSNQPQHF. In nucleotides, the CDR3 is TGTGCCAGCAATCAGGACAGGGGCAGCAATCAGCCCCAGCATTTT.

The chain combines TRBV28 with TRBJ2-1, with D maybe TRBD1 (5 bases). This CDR3 has 12 residues. Germline V gene sequence: CDR1 MDHEN, CDR2 SYDVKM. Trimming pared 3 bases from V and 8 bases from J, leaving 8 bases between. This CDR3 is CASSLQGYEQFF. The CDR3 DNA reads as TGTGCCAGCAGTTTGCAGGGTTATGAGCAGTTCTTC.

The CDR3 protein is CASSLRPGTGGTEAFF. As DNA, the CDR3 is TGTGCCAGCAGCTTAAGGCCAGGCACCGGTGGGACTGAAGCTTTCTTT. The chain joins TRBV7-2 to TRBJ1-1, with D hard to call. This CDR3 is built from 16 residues. The germline CDR1 and CDR2 sequences are SGHTA and FQGNSA. Trimming took 2 bases from V and 5 from J, leaving 18 bases between them.

This clone was seen just once. The V call is TRBV4-2, the J call TRBJ2-3; D is unclear. Trimming stripped 0 bases from V and 5 bases from J, with 9 bases between. The CDR3 spans 14 residues. Germline assignment: CDR1 LGHNA and CDR2 YNFKEQ. Here the CDR3 DNA reads TGTGCCAGCAGCCAAGATAAAAAACAAGATACGCAGTATTTT. Protein: CASSQDKKQDTQYF.

The chain couples TRBV7-8 to TRBJ1-5, with D unresolved. From germline, CDR1 is SGHVS and CDR2 FQNEAQ. The CDR3 has 14 residues. Trimming took 5 bases from V and 7 from J, leaving 15 bases between them. The DNA for the CDR3 is TGTGCCAGCAGCCCCGGCTCAGGAAGGCAGCCCCAGCATTTT. Translated: CASSPGSGRQPQHF.

This clone was observed a few times. The V and J genes are TRBV4-1 and TRBJ1-2, with TRBD1 matching over 9 bases. CDR3 size: 16 residues. V trimming: 1 base; J trimming: 3 bases; junction bases outside the gene matches: 6. CDR1 MGHRA and CDR2 YSYEKL come from the germline V gene. CDR3 sequence reads: CASSQGPTGGDYGYTF. DNA for the CDR3: TGCGCCAGCAGCCAAGGCCCGACAGGGGGGGACTATGGCTACACCTTC.

V gene TRBV3-1 (or the pseudogene TRBV3-2) combines with J gene TRBJ1-1; D not resolved. This CDR3 contains 15 residues. Trimming took 4 bases from V and 4 from J, leaving 16 bases between them. The germline gives CDR1 LGHDT, CDR2 YNNKEL (reference sequence). CDR3 region: CASSPGGFLGTEAFF. CDR3 DNA: TGTGCCAGCAGCCCCGGAGGTTTTTTGGGCACTGAAGCTTTCTTT.

The chain recombines TRBV18 with TRBJ1-5; D possibly corresponds to TRBD1 (6 bases). The CDR3 length is 14 residues. V was pared by 3 bases and J by 9 bases, with 15 bases between. CDR1 and CDR2 from the germline V gene are KGHSH and LQKENI. CDR3 sequence reads: CASSPFWDISPQHF. The DNA for the CDR3 is TGTGCCAGCTCACCTTTTTGGGACATCTCGCCCCAGCATTTT. Filled out from reference TRBV18 and TRBJ1-5, the complete variable domain reads NAGVMQNPRHLVRRRGQEARLRCSPMKGHSHVYWYRQLPEEGLKFMVYLQKENIIDESGMPKERFSAEFPKEGPSILRIQQVVRGDSAAYFCASSPFWDISPQHFGDGTRLSIL.

The chain couples TRBV4-1 to TRBJ2-1; 9 bases map to TRBD2. The germline V gene encodes CDR1 MGHRA and CDR2 YSYEKL. The CDR3 loop spans 16 amino acids. J gave up 7 bases and V 0 bases, and 7 bases lay outside the gene matches. CDR3 residues: CASSQDPSGGMNEQFF. CDR3 DNA: TGCGCCAGCAGCCAAGACCCCAGCGGGGGGATGAATGAGCAGTTCTTC.

With respect to this clone: This sample includes further DNA sequences coding for the same CDR3. V gene TRBV30 combines with J gene TRBJ1-2; D not resolved. CDR1 GTSNPN and CDR2 SVGIG come from the germline V gene (reference sequence). Trimming took off 0 bases at V and 2 bases at J, with 4 bases between the two ends. This CDR3 comprises 12 residues. This CDR3 is CAWSVLNYGYTF. The DNA for the CDR3 is TGTGCCTGGAGTGTTCTGAACTATGGCTACACCTTC.

This sequence joins TRBV25-1 and TRBJ1-1; D remains ambiguous. The CDR3 length is 14 residues. V was shortened by 1 base and J by 3 bases, with 9 bases between the two germline ends. Germline CDR1 reads MGHDK; CDR2 reads SYGVNS. CDR3 coding DNA: TGTGCCAGCAGTGAATCTTGGAGGGACACTGAAGCTTTCTTT. This encodes CASSESWRDTEAFF.

The chain joins TRBV10-3 to TRBJ2-2; TRBD2 matches 10 bases. V trimming: 5 bases; J trimming: 2 bases; junction bases outside the gene matches: 11. This CDR3 is built from 18 residues. Per the germline V gene, CDR1 is ENHRY and CDR2 is SYGVKD. The CDR3 DNA reads TGTGCCATCAGTCTTGAATCAAGGACTAGCGGAAACACCGGGGAGCTGTTTTTT. Protein sequence: CAISLESRTSGNTGELFF.

This clone was observed once. V gene TRBV10-2 combines with J gene TRBJ1-5, with D perhaps matching TRBD1 (6 bases). This CDR3 comprises 14 residues. The V end was cut by 8 bases, the J end by 7 bases, with 18 bases between. Germline values: CDR1 WSHSY, CDR2 SAAADI. The CDR3 reads CASSMDRLDQPQHF. Here the CDR3 DNA reads TGCGCCAGCTCAATGGACAGATTGGACCAGCCCCAGCATTTT.

The chain recombines TRBV28 with TRBJ1-2; D perhaps matches TRBD1 (6 bases). This CDR3 has 14 residues. Germline CDR1 MDHEN, CDR2 SYDVKM. The V and J ends lost 7 bases and 2 bases respectively, with 14 bases between them. Written as DNA, the CDR3 is TGTGCCAGCAAGTCCGCGGGGGCCAACTATGGCTACACCTTC. This translates into CASKSAGANYGYTF.

V gene TRBV28 combines with J gene TRBJ2-3; 10 bases are a match to TRBD1. This CDR3 region has 16 residues. Germline loops: CDR1 MDHEN, CDR2 SYDVKM. V gave up 6 bases and J gave up 1 base; unmatched junction bases: 7. The CDR3: CASSLAGTGGTDTQYF. CDR3 nucleotides: TGTGCCAGCAGCCTCGCCGGGACAGGGGGCACAGATACGCAGTATTTT.

This sequence joins TRBV6-2 or TRBV6-3 and TRBJ2-3, with D possibly TRBD1 on 6 matching bases. The germline CDR1 and CDR2 sequences are MNHEY and SVGEGT. The V and J ends lost 0 bases and 0 bases respectively, with 16 bases between them. This CDR3 region has 18 residues. The CDR3 loop reads CASSYSILGTGSTDTQYF. Written as DNA, the CDR3 is TGTGCCAGCAGTTACTCGATTTTGGGCACAGGGAGCACAGATACGCAGTATTTT.

This clone was detected once. The chain is built from TRBV6-5 and TRBJ1-2; 7 nucleotides match TRBD1. V shed 8 bases, J shed 4 bases, and the junction held 4 bases outside the gene matches. The CDR3 is 12 amino acids. Germline V CDR1 and CDR2: MNHEY, SVGAGI. DNA of the CDR3: TGTGCCAGCGCGACAGGGAGCTATGGCTACACCTTC. It yields the protein CASATGSYGYTF.

The rearrangement joins TRBV2 to TRBJ1-2, with D possibly matching TRBD1 (5 bases). Trimming left V 4 bases short and J 5 bases short, with 14 bases between. The CDR3 spans 14 residues. The V gene's germline CDR1 is SNHLY and CDR2 FYNNEI. This chain's CDR3 is CASSVGGSDYGYTF. The DNA of the CDR3 is TGTGCCAGCAGTGTGGGGGGGTCAGATTATGGCTACACCTTC.